The 13 T cell receptor beta chains below all came from one sample that was sequenced in a study of T cell changes during pregnancy in multiple sclerosis. Libraries were prepared by immunoSEQ multiplex PCR; TCRdb keeps only in-frame clonotypes and omits some of them. The sample contains some 77,000 clones, about 89% of which appear only once. The sample was peripheral blood, taken before pregnancy. The receptors stem from a female donor with multiple sclerosis, enrolled in a pregnancy study.

This rearrangement joins TRBV18 to TRBJ2-7, with D perhaps TRBD2 (5 bases). The germline V gene encodes CDR1 KGHSH and CDR2 LQKENI. This CDR3 comprises 15 residues. The ends were cut back, 3 bases at V and 2 bases at J, with 14 bases in the middle. The CDR3 spells CASSPTRTEPYEQYF. The DNA of the CDR3 is TGTGCCAGCTCACCTACTAGGACCGAGCCCTACGAGCAGTACTTC. Full variable domain (remainder filled in from reference TRBV18 and TRBJ2-7): NAGVMQNPRHLVRRRGQEARLRCSPMKGHSHVYWYRQLPEEGLKFMVYLQKENIIDESGMPKERFSAEFPKEGPSILRIQQVVRGDSAAYFCASSPTRTEPYEQYFGPGTRLTVT.

The J gene is TRBJ2-5, the V gene TRBV30; D is unresolved. The CDR3 contains 13 residues. Between the trimmed V and J ends, which lost 0 bases and 7 bases, there was a span of 12 bases. The germline V gene has CDR1 GTSNPN and CDR2 SVGIG (reference sequence). The CDR3 DNA follows: TGTGCCTGGAGTGTACGGGTCCGCTGGACCCAGTACTTC. Residues: CAWSVRVRWTQYF.

The genes are TRBV29-1 and TRBJ2-1, with 7 bases identical to TRBD1. The junction had 5 bases not matched to a gene; V was cut back by 1 base and J by 8 bases. CDR3 length equals 13 residues. In germline, CDR1 is SQVTM, CDR2 ANQGSEA. The CDR3: CSVEGKGGHEQFF. CDR3 DNA: TGCAGCGTTGAAGGTAAAGGGGGCCATGAGCAGTTCTTC.

This clone was recorded only once. The chain is built from TRBV6-6 and TRBJ1-2; 7 bases align to TRBD1. CDR1 is MNHNY, CDR2 SVGAGI, per germline (reference sequence). The CDR3 extends over 14 amino acids. V was pared by 5 bases and J by 5 bases, with 8 bases of the junction left unmatched. Here the CDR3 DNA reads TGTGCCAGCAGTAAGAAAGGGGGCCAATATGGCTACACCTTC. Encoded protein: CASSKKGGQYGYTF.

The rearrangement uses TRBV5-1 and TRBJ1-1; no firm D call. The germline V gene encodes CDR1 SGHRS and CDR2 YFSETQ. The CDR3 runs to 15 residues. V was clipped by 2 bases and J by 3 bases, with 14 bases between them. The CDR3 DNA sequence: TGCGCCAGCAGCTTAAGCAATTTGAGGGACACTGAAGCTTTCTTT. Translation gives CASSLSNLRDTEAFF.

The chain has TRBV7-6 and TRBJ1-1; TRBD1 agrees at 8 bases. Per germline, CDR1 SGHVS and CDR2 FNYEAQ. V trimming: 5 bases; J trimming: 4 bases; junction bases outside the gene matches: 6. The CDR3 totals 14 residues. The CDR3 region is CASSIQGAVTEAFF. The DNA for the CDR3 is TGTGCCAGCAGCATCCAGGGGGCTGTCACTGAAGCTTTCTTT.

This chain links TRBV19 with TRBJ2-7, with 9 bases identical to TRBD1. The CDR3 loop spans 13 amino acids. CDR1 and CDR2 from the germline V gene are LNHDA and SQIVND (reference sequence). After removal of 6 bases from V and 2 bases from J, the junction contained 2 bases not matched to a gene. The CDR3: CASSRDRAYEQYF. The CDR3 DNA reads TGTGCCAGTAGCCGGGACAGGGCCTACGAGCAGTACTTC.

V is TRBV4-1 and J is TRBJ1-4, with a tentative D call TRBD1 (6 bases). The CDR3 is 14 residues long. Trimming stripped 3 bases from V and 10 bases from J, with 15 bases between. Looked up from germline, CDR1 is MGHRA and CDR2 is YSYEKL. CDR3 region: CASSQPQGTRKLFF. The CDR3 coding sequence is TGCGCCAGCAGCCAGCCCCAGGGGACCAGAAAACTGTTTTTT.

This rearrangement joins TRBV5-5 to TRBJ1-1, with a weak D call TRBD1 (5 bases). In germline, CDR1 is SGHKS, CDR2 YYEKEE (reference sequence). The CDR3 is 15 amino acids. Trimming pared 3 bases from V and 1 base from J, leaving 13 bases between. This CDR3 reads CASSWRDGTNTEAFF. CDR3 DNA sequence: TGTGCCAGCAGCTGGAGGGACGGCACGAACACTGAAGCTTTCTTT.

With respect to this clone: Other nucleotide sequences from this sample produce the same CDR3. The chain is built from TRBV5-1 and TRBJ2-3, with 8 bases lining up with TRBD1. V trimming: 0 bases; J trimming: 2 bases; junction bases outside the gene matches: 2. The CDR3 is 15 residues long. The germline CDR1 and CDR2 sequences are SGHRS and YFSETQ. DNA of the CDR3: TGCGCCAGCAGCTTGGGGGGACAGGTCACAGATACGCAGTATTTT. Encoded protein: CASSLGGQVTDTQYF.

The genes are TRBV18 and TRBJ1-1; 7 bases match TRBD1. Germline V lookup: CDR1 KGHSH, CDR2 LQKENI. CDR3 size: 16 residues. V was clipped by 2 bases and J by 5 bases; unmatched bases: 11. DNA of the CDR3: TGTGCCAGCTCACCATTGAAGACAGGGAGAGGGACTGAAGCTTTCTTT. Amino acids: CASSPLKTGRGTEAFF.

The chain links TRBV7-2 to TRBJ2-7; TRBD1 aligns across 9 bases. The CDR3 totals 15 residues. V lost 2 bases and J lost 3; bases outside the gene matches: 5. Germline CDR1 SGHTA, CDR2 FQGNSA. CDR3 region: CASSLNRDRVYEQYF. Here the CDR3 DNA reads TGTGCCAGCAGCTTAAACCGGGACAGGGTCTACGAGCAGTACTTC.

This chain uses TRBV15 with TRBJ1-1; the match to TRBD1 covers 7 bases. Trimming took 1 base from V and 2 from J; bases not matched to a gene: 4. This CDR3 contains 15 residues. The germline gives CDR1 LNHNV, CDR2 YYDKDF (reference sequence). In DNA form, the CDR3 reads TGTGCCACCAGCAGAGGGGGACAGTCTAACACTGAAGCTTTCTTT. Amino acids: CATSRGGQSNTEAFF.